The following is a T cell receptor (beta chain) sequence with its context. This sample was included in a study of blood T cell repertoires in COVID-19. Study as a whole: Specimens from acute and convalescent COVID-19 originated in the United States, Italy and Spain.

Looked up from germline, CDR1 is SGHTA and CDR2 is FQGNSA. Trimming took 4 bases from V and 3 from J; bases not matched to a gene: 7. The CDR3 contains 15 residues. The method was immunoSEQ multiplex PCR; TCRdb's version includes in-frame clones alone and lacks a portion of them. The sample lists approximately 35,000 clones, 84% seen once, with less than 15% in the top ten. The chain links TRBV7-2 to TRBJ2-7, with 9 bases matching TRBD1. Sample: peripheral blood. The clonotype was recovered from a human donor in a cohort sampled during active COVID-19. In nucleotides, the CDR3 is TGTGCCAGCAGCTCAAGACAGGGGGGTCTCTACGAGCAGTACTTC. It is translated as CASSSRQGGLYEQYF.